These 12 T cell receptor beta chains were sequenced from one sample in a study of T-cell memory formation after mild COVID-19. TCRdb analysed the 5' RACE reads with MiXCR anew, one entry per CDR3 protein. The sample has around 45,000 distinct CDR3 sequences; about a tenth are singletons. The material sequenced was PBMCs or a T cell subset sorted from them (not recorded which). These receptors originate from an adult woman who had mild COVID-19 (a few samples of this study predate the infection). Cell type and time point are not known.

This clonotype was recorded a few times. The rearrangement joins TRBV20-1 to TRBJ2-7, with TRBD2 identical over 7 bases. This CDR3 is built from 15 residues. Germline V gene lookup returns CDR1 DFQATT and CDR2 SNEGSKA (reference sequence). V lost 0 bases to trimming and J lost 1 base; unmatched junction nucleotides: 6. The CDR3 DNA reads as TGCAGTGCTAGAGATGGGGCGGGAGTGTCCTACGAGCAGTACTTC. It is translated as CSARDGAGVSYEQYF.

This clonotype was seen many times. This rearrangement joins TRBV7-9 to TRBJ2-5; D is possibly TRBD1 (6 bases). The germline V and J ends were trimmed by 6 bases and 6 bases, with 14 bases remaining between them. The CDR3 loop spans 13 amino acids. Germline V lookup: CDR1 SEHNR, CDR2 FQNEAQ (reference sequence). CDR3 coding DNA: TGTGCCAGCAGGGTACAGGGCTTCCAGACCCAGTACTTC. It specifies CASRVQGFQTQYF.

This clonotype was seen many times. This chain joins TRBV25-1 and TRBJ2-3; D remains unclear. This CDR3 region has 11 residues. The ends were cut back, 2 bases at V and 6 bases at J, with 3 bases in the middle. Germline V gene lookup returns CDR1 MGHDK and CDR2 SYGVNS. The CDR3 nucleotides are TGTGCCAGCAGTGAAAGCGATACGCAGTATTTT. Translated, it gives CASSESDTQYF. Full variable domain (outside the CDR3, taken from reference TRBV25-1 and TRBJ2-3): EADIYQTPRYLVIGTGKKITLECSQTMGHDKMYWYQQDPGMELHLIHYSYGVNSTEKGDLSSESTVSRIRTEHFPLTLESARPSHTSQYLCASSESDTQYFGPGTRLTVL.

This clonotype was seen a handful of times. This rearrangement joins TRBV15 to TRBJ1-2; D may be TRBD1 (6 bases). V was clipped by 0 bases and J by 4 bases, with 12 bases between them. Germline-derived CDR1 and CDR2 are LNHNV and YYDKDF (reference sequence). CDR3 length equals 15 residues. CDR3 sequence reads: CATSRDWRTAYGYTF. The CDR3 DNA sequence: TGTGCCACCAGCAGAGATTGGCGGACAGCCTATGGCTACACCTTC.

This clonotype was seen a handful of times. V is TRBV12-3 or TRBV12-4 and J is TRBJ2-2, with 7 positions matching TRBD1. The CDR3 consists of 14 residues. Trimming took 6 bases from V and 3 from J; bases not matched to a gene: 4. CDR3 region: CASRTGVDTGELFF. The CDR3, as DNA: TGTGCCAGCAGAACAGGGGTGGACACCGGGGAGCTGTTTTTT.

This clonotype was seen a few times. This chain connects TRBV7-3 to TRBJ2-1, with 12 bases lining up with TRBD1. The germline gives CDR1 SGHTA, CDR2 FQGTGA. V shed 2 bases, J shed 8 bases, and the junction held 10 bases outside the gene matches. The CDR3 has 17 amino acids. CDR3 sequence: CASSLLGGTGGSHEQFF. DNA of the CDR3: TGTGCCAGCAGCTTATTGGGAGGGACAGGGGGCTCGCATGAGCAGTTCTTC.

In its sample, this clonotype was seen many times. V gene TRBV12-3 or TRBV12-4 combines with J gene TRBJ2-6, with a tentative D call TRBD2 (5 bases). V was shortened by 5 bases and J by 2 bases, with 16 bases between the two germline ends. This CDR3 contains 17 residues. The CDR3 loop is CASSIRKGVAGANVLTF. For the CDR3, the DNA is TGTGCCAGCAGTATACGAAAGGGAGTAGCTGGGGCCAACGTCCTGACTTTC.

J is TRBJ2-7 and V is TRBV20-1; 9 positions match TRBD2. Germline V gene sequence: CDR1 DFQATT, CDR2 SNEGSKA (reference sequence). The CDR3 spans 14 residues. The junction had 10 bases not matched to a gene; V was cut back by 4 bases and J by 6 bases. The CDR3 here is CSAKGGGAFSEQYF. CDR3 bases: TGCAGTGCTAAAGGCGGGGGGGCCTTCTCCGAGCAGTACTTC.

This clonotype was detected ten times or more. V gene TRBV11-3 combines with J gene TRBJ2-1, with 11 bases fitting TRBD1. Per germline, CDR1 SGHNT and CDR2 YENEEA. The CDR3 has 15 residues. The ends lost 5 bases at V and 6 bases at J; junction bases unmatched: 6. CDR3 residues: CASSLRGTGGNEQFF. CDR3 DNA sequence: TGTGCCAGCAGCCTACGGGGGACAGGGGGCAATGAGCAGTTCTTC. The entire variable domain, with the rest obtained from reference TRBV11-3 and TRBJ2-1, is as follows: EAGVVQSPRYKIIEKKQPVAFWCNPISGHNTLYWYLQNLGQGPELLIRYENEEAVDDSQLPKDRFSAERLKGVDSTLKIQPAELGDSAVYLCASSLRGTGGNEQFFGPGTRLTVL.

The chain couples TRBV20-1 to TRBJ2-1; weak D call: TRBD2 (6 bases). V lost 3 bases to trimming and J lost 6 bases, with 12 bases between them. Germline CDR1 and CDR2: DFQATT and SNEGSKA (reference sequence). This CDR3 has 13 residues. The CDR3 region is CSASGRVSNEQFF. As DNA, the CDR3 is TGCAGTGCTAGCGGGAGAGTCTCCAATGAGCAGTTCTTC.

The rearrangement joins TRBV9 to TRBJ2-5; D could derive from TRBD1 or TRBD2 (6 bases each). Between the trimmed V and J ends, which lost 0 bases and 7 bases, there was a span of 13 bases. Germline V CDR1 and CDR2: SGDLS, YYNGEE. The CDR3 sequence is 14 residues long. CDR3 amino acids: CASSVGAGEVTQYF. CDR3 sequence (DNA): TGTGCCAGCAGCGTAGGAGCAGGGGAGGTGACCCAGTACTTC.

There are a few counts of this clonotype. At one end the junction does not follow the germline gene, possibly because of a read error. The CDR3 here is CASSRLIGGNSGYTF. CDR3 DNA: TGTGCCAGCAGCCGACTTATAGGGGGCAACTCTGGCTACACCTTC. The chain is built from TRBV6-5 and TRBJ1-2; 7 bases are shared with TRBD1. CDR3 length equals 15 residues. Germline CDR1 and CDR2: MNHEY and SVGAGI.